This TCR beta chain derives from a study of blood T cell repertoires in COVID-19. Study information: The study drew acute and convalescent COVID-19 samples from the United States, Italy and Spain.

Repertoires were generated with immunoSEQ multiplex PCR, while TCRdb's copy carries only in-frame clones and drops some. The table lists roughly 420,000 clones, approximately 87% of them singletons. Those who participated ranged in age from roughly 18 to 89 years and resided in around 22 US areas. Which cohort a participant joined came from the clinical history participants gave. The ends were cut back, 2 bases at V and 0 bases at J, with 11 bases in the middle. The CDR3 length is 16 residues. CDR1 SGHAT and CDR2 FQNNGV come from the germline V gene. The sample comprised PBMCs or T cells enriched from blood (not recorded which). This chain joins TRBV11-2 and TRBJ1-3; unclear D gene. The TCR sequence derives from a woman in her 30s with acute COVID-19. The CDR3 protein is CASSLTGRDSGNTIYF. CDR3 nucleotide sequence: TGTGCCAGCAGCTTAACGGGGAGGGACTCTGGAAACACCATATATTTT.